This TCR beta chain derives from a study of blood T cell repertoires in COVID-19. As for the study in general: The United States, Italy and Spain supplied acute and convalescent COVID-19 samples. Nucleic acid was either cDNA or gDNA, and it came from T cells, B-cell-depleted T cells, or PBMCs.

This clone was picked up one time. V lost 7 bases and J 3 bases, leaving 13 bases between the germline ends. Germline CDR1 MNHNY, CDR2 SVGAGI (reference sequence). The CDR3 consists of 14 residues. The authors' processing: Reference gene primer amplification yielded estimated nucleated cell counts. Clones were sequenced by immunoSEQ multiplex PCR, and TCRdb holds only the in-frame ones, with some missing. V and J calls and clone size are given by that table; D and trimming were obtained from the DNA. Of approximately 100,000 clones listed, approximately 82% are singletons. What was sequenced was peripheral blood. The chain combines TRBV6-6 with TRBJ1-5; D gene unclear. This TCR was sampled from a man aged 55-75 years with acute or convalescent COVID-19. The CDR3 loop is CASNTETINQPQHF. The CDR3 DNA is TGTGCCAGCAATACAGAGACCATCAATCAGCCCCAGCATTTT.